This T cell receptor (beta chain) was captured in a study of blood T cell repertoires in COVID-19. This CDR3 is 11 amino acids long. Germline V gene data show CDR1 as MDHEN and CDR2 as SYDVKM. V lost 7 bases and J lost 6, with 9 bases in between. In the authors' methods: Estimated nucleated cell counts came from reference gene primer amplification. Clones were read by immunoSEQ multiplex PCR, and TCRdb kept only the in-frame ones, dropping some. That table is the source of V, J and clone size, and D and trimming were worked out from the DNA. This sample has roughly 200,000 clones, with around 88% found just once.

This receptor was identified in a young woman with acute or convalescent COVID-19. Sequenced input: peripheral blood. The genes are TRBV28 and TRBJ1-2, with a weak D call TRBD1 (5 bases). The CDR3 DNA is TGTGCCAGCACAGGGCTGAATGGCTACACCTTC. It yields the protein CASTGLNGYTF.